These T cell receptor beta chains were read from a single sample in a study of blood T cell repertoires in COVID-19. Profiled with immunoSEQ multiplex PCR; TCRdb holds only in-frame clones, not every one. The data show 40,000 to 45,000 clones, just over 90% seen once. The sequenced sample consisted of peripheral blood. These receptor sequences come from a man over 45 with COVID-19, enrolled during active disease. The CDR3 runs from the conserved cysteine through the conserved F or W. The order of the fields is D gene, J gene, clone size, V gene, CDR3 protein, CDR3 DNA. The D gene is left open where the match is weak. Only some rows state a clone size, as once, few, many or a class for expanded clones.

>-|TRBJ2-6|-|TRBV7-8
CASSLKVLVLSGANVLTF
TGTGCCAGCAGCTTAAAAGTGTTAGTTCTATCTGGGGCCAACGTCCTGACTTTC
>TRBD1|TRBJ2-7|-|TRBV2
CASRQGAYEQYF
TGTGCCAGCAGGCAGGGGGCCTACGAGCAGTACTTC
>TRBD1|TRBJ1-6|once|TRBV6-4
CASSAPPDRVGSSPLHF
TGTGCCAGCAGTGCCCCCCCCGACAGGGTTGGGTCGTCACCCCTCCACTTT
>-|TRBJ2-1|-|TRBV18
CASSRHVGQEQFF
TGTGCCAGCTCACGGCACGTTGGTCAGGAGCAGTTCTTC
>TRBD2|TRBJ2-1|-|TRBV5-6
CASRPGLAGIYNEQFF
TGTGCCAGCAGGCCCGGACTAGCGGGGATCTACAATGAGCAGTTCTTC
>TRBD2|TRBJ2-7|-|TRBV18
CASSPPIGLAGGRSYEQYF
TGTGCCAGCTCTCCCCCGATCGGACTAGCGGGAGGTCGCTCCTACGAGCAGTACTTC
>-|TRBJ2-7|once|TRBV20-1
CSAKTESEQYF
TGCAGTGCTAAGACAGAATCCGAGCAGTACTTC
>TRBD2|TRBJ2-7|-|TRBV5-1
CASSEIAGATYEQYF
TGCGCCAGCAGCGAAATAGCGGGAGCCACCTACGAGCAGTACTTC
>TRBD1|TRBJ2-2|once|TRBV7-2
CASSSHPLGGPNTGELFF
TGTGCCAGCAGCTCACACCCGTTAGGGGGCCCGAACACCGGGGAGCTGTTTTTT
>TRBD1|TRBJ2-1|once|TRBV19
CASSIPPSGQGVSNEQFF
TGTGCCAGTAGTATCCCGCCCTCAGGACAGGGGGTTTCCAATGAGCAGTTCTTC